These 20 T cell receptor beta chains share one sample of origin, sequenced in a study of blood T cell repertoires in COVID-19 (TCRdb year 2020). Library preparation employed the immunoSEQ multiplex PCR assay. TCRdb took over this immuneACCESS table, retaining in-frame rearrangements with V and J assigned. Such tables are incomplete; in checked studies, under half of the missing clones stem from an unresolved V gene, and the remainder is unexplained. The sample includes approximately 98,000 clones, with about 83% observed a single time. Together, the top ten hold just over 4% of the sample. Sequenced sample: peripheral blood. The receptors derive from a woman aged 70 to 79 with acute or convalescent COVID-19.

This sequence joins TRBV5-1 and TRBJ1-1, with D perhaps matching TRBD1 (6 bases). This CDR3 region has 14 residues. The germline V and J ends were trimmed by 2 bases and 0 bases, with 8 bases remaining between them. CDR1 is SGHRS, CDR2 YFSETQ, per germline. For the CDR3, the DNA is TGCGCCAGCAGCTTACAGGGAATGAACACTGAAGCTTTCTTT. This translates into CASSLQGMNTEAFF.

This chain uses TRBV10-1 with TRBJ2-1, with 7 nucleotides matching TRBD2. Germline-derived CDR1 and CDR2 are WNHNN and SYGVQD (reference sequence). The junction had 17 bases not matched to a gene; V was cut back by 6 bases and J by 6 bases. The CDR3 spans 17 residues. DNA of the CDR3: TGCGCCAGCAGCGAAGAAAAAACCGGGACGGGAGGCAATGAGCAGTTCTTC. Its translation: CASSEEKTGTGGNEQFF.

The chain is built from TRBV4-1 and TRBJ2-5; TRBD2 matches 8 bases. This CDR3 spans 16 amino acids. CDR1 is MGHRA, CDR2 YSYEKL, per germline. The junction had 6 bases not matched to a gene; V was cut back by 0 bases and J by 3 bases. The CDR3 coding sequence is TGCGCCAGCAGCCAAGAAGGGACTAGAAGAGAAGAGACCCAGTACTTC. This encodes CASSQEGTRREETQYF.

This chain links TRBV7-2 with TRBJ2-1; D possibly corresponds to TRBD2 (6 bases). The CDR3 is made up of 15 amino acids. Trimming took 2 bases from V and 4 from J, leaving 12 bases between them. The germline V gene encodes CDR1 SGHTA and CDR2 FQGNSA. CDR3 bases: TGTGCCAGCAGCTTATGGAGGGCCCTTTACAATGAGCAGTTCTTC. It codes for CASSLWRALYNEQFF.

V and J are TRBV28 and TRBJ1-4; D is uncertain. The ends were cut back, 6 bases at V and 3 bases at J, with 11 bases in the middle. Germline-derived CDR1 and CDR2 are MDHEN and SYDVKM. The CDR3 extends over 14 amino acids. CDR3 DNA sequence: TGTGCCAGCAGGCCGGGATTACCTAATGAAAAACTGTTTTTT. As protein: CASRPGLPNEKLFF.

The chain couples TRBV7-9 to TRBJ2-5; D is possibly TRBD2 (6 bases). Germline values: CDR1 SEHNR, CDR2 FQNEAQ (reference sequence). Trimming removed 4 bases at V and 1 base at J, with 10 bases between. The CDR3 consists of 14 residues. The CDR3 sequence is CASSYGGAQETQYF. CDR3 nucleotide sequence: TGTGCCAGCAGCTACGGAGGGGCCCAAGAGACCCAGTACTTC.

The chain uses TRBV19 and TRBJ2-6, with D tentatively TRBD2 (5 bases). With 7 bases removed from V and 9 bases from J, the gap between germline ends came to 16 bases. Germline V gene data show CDR1 as LNHDA and CDR2 as SQIVND (reference sequence). The CDR3 extends over 14 amino acids. CDR3 DNA sequence: TGTGCCAGTACCAAAGCCGCGGAGGTCAACGTCCTGACTTTC. Its translation is CASTKAAEVNVLTF.

This clone was recorded a few times. The rearrangement uses TRBV5-8 and TRBJ1-1; D may be TRBD1 (6 bases). The CDR3 spans 16 residues. CDR1 SGHTS and CDR2 YDEGEE come from the germline V gene. V lost 0 bases, J lost 11 bases, and 23 bases lay in between. The CDR3 coding sequence is TGTGCCAGCAGCTTGGCCTTGAAAGGGGGGGCTTACGGCGCTTTCTTT. Amino acid sequence: CASSLALKGGAYGAFF.

The gene calls are TRBV7-6 and TRBJ2-3, with 12 bases identical to TRBD2. This CDR3 comprises 20 residues. Germline V gene data show CDR1 as SGHVS and CDR2 as FNYEAQ. J was trimmed by 1 base and V by 4 bases; bases with no gene match: 15. The CDR3 coding sequence is TGTGCCAGCAGCTCCCGTGGGCTAGCGGGAGGGGGACCCCGCACAGATACGCAGTATTTT. Encoded protein: CASSSRGLAGGGPRTDTQYF.

The gene calls are TRBV18 and TRBJ2-2, with 7 nucleotides matching TRBD2. Germline CDR1 reads KGHSH; CDR2 reads LQKENI. Trimming cost V 4 bases and J 0 bases; bases outside gene matches: 5. The CDR3 is 16 residues long. The CDR3 sequence: CASSLNSGPNTGELFF. In DNA, the CDR3 is TGTGCCAGCTCACTAAATAGCGGGCCGAACACCGGGGAGCTGTTTTTT.

The chain couples TRBV6-5 to TRBJ2-5; 8 nucleotides match TRBD1. The CDR3 covers 16 residues. V trimming: 0 bases; J trimming: 5 bases; junction bases outside the gene matches: 8. Per the germline V gene, CDR1 is MNHEY and CDR2 is SVGAGI. This CDR3 reads CASSYSTGVPGETQYF. The CDR3, as DNA: TGTGCCAGCAGTTACTCGACAGGGGTGCCGGGGGAGACCCAGTACTTC.

The genes are TRBV2 and TRBJ1-5; 8 bases align to TRBD1. The CDR3 runs 14 residues. V lost 4 bases, J lost 7 bases, and 6 bases stayed unmatched. Germline values: CDR1 SNHLY, CDR2 FYNNEI. The CDR3 DNA follows: TGTGCCAGCAGTGTACAGGGGGGGGGACAGCCCCAGCATTTT. Its translation: CASSVQGGGQPQHF.

This rearrangement joins TRBV4-1 to TRBJ2-7; 8 bases align to TRBD1. This CDR3 spans 14 amino acids. Per germline, CDR1 MGHRA and CDR2 YSYEKL. V gave up 4 bases and J gave up 2 bases; unmatched junction bases: 4. Here the CDR3 reads CASSPDRVTYEQYF. As DNA, the CDR3 is TGCGCCAGCAGCCCGGACAGGGTTACCTACGAGCAGTACTTC.

The rearrangement links TRBV28 to TRBJ1-5, with 7 bases lining up with TRBD1. Trimming at V came to 1 base and at J to 11 bases, leaving 11 bases not matched to a gene. The length of the CDR3 is 15 residues. Germline lookup yields CDR1 MDHEN and CDR2 SYDVKM. DNA of the CDR3: TGTGCCAGCAGTTTATCAAGGGGGCTATCGGCGTCCCAGCATTTT. Encoded protein: CASSLSRGLSASQHF. The entire variable domain, with the rest obtained from reference TRBV28 and TRBJ1-5, is as follows: DVKVTQSSRYLVKRTGEKVFLECVQDMDHENMFWYRQDPGLGLRLIYFSYDVKMKEKGDIPEGYSVSREKKERFSLILESASTNQTSMYLCASSLSRGLSASQHFGDGTRLSIL.

CDR3 residues: CASSSGQDYQPQHF. The DNA for the CDR3 is TGCGCCAGCAGCTCAGGACAGGACTATCAGCCCCAGCATTTT. The chain is built from TRBV4-1 and TRBJ1-5, with 7 bases aligning to TRBD1. Germline V gene lookup returns CDR1 MGHRA and CDR2 YSYEKL. CDR3 length: 14 amino acids. With 5 bases clipped from V and 5 bases from J, the junction kept 6 bases outside the gene matches.

The V gene is TRBV7-3, the J gene TRBJ2-3; 8 bases are shared with TRBD2. Germline V gene sequence: CDR1 SGHTA, CDR2 FQGTGA. With 0 bases clipped from V and 1 base from J, the junction kept 3 bases outside the gene matches. The CDR3 sequence is 16 residues long. The CDR3 DNA reads TGTGCCAGCAGCTTAACCGGTAGCGGGGGCACAGATACGCAGTATTTT. Residues: CASSLTGSGGTDTQYF.

For the CDR3, the DNA is TGTGCCAGCACTAACACCGGGGAGCTGTTTTTT. Its protein is CASTNTGELFF. The chain couples TRBV7-3 to TRBJ2-2; no firm D call. Germline CDR1 SGHTA, CDR2 FQGTGA. The CDR3 loop spans 11 amino acids. V was shortened by 7 bases and J by 2 bases, with 2 bases between the two germline ends.

This clone showed up just a few times. The chain is built from TRBV19 and TRBJ2-7, with 10 bases fitting TRBD1. V was pared by 5 bases and J by 5 bases, with 6 bases of the junction left unmatched. Germline loops: CDR1 LNHDA, CDR2 SQIVND (reference sequence). The CDR3 contains 14 residues. CDR3 loop: CASSAGQGVDEQYF. CDR3 sequence (DNA): TGTGCCAGTAGTGCCGGACAGGGGGTTGACGAGCAGTACTTC.

The chain is built from TRBV5-3 and TRBJ2-1, with TRBD1 matching 7 bases. TRBV5-3 counts as an open reading frame of uncertain function. This CDR3 is built from 15 residues. Trimming removed 4 bases from V and 3 bases from J; junction bases left unmatched: 7. The CDR3, as DNA: TGTGCCAGAAGCCACAGGGGCTGGGGCTACAATGAGCAGTTCTTC. It encodes CARSHRGWGYNEQFF.

The chain couples TRBV28 to TRBJ2-5, with D perhaps matching TRBD2 (6 bases). This CDR3 contains 17 residues. Trimming removed 6 bases from V and 2 bases from J, with 22 bases in between. CDR1 MDHEN and CDR2 SYDVKM come from the germline V gene. The CDR3 sequence is CASSPGFLRGYQETQYF. CDR3 bases: TGTGCCAGCAGCCCGGGGTTTCTGCGGGGCTATCAAGAGACCCAGTACTTC. Full variable domain (outside the CDR3, taken from reference TRBV28 and TRBJ2-5): DVKVTQSSRYLVKRTGEKVFLECVQDMDHENMFWYRQDPGLGLRLIYFSYDVKMKEKGDIPEGYSVSREKKERFSLILESASTNQTSMYLCASSPGFLRGYQETQYFGPGTRLLVL.